The present TCR beta chain was sequenced within a study of metastatic and nonmetastatic thyroid tumors. Study-level information: Malignant and benign thyroid patients had repertoires compared in peripheral blood and tumor or nodule tissue.

Study-wide results and limits: Reports indicated that malignant thyroid tumors showed significantly higher TCR beta diversity than benign nodules did, in blood and tumor.

The CDR3 is 14 amino acids. Germline values: CDR1 DFQATT, CDR2 SNEGSKA (reference sequence). V trimming: 1 base; J trimming: 6 bases; junction bases outside the gene matches: 6. Authors' analysis steps: CDR3 differences across clinicopathological groups were used to build a distant-metastasis classifier for papillary thyroid cancer. Using MiXCR, TCRdb re-called clones from the PCR reads. The V and J calls here are based on TCRdb, not the publication. The data show about 14,000 clones, about 25% seen once. No treatment of any kind had been given to any patient before thyroid surgery. Notes on this clone: The antigen remains undetermined.

The receptor was isolated from a female donor with papillary thyroid cancer or a benign thyroid nodule (not recorded which). Some clones in this sample may be carry-over from other donors' samples. Sample: blood. The rearrangement uses TRBV20-1 and TRBJ2-1, with 7 bases that match TRBD2. CDR3 region: CSARGGGSVNEQFF. CDR3 DNA: TGCAGTGCTAGAGGGGGCGGGAGTGTCAATGAGCAGTTCTTC.